This passage covers 15 T cell receptor beta chains from one sample sequenced in a study of blood T cells in healthy people across ages. Through a sample-barcoded 5' primer and a J-beta primer mix, a second PCR was run for roughly 6 to 12 cycles. TCRdb independently ran MiXCR on the 5' RACE reads; one entry per CDR3 protein. The sample includes 900,000 to 950,000 distinct CDR3 sequences, just under 30% seen only once; the top ten take 10%. Another study also made use of these data, one on T cells of mothers and their children.

Sequencing used blood. These receptors originate from a woman between 35 and 50 years old in good health.

The chain has TRBV12-3 or TRBV12-4 and TRBJ2-3, with D perhaps assigned TRBD1 or TRBD2 (5 bases each). V lost 4 bases, J lost 10 bases, and 24 bases lay in between. There are 16 residues in the CDR3. CDR3 amino acids: CASSSDLWGTQHAQYF. CDR3 in DNA: TGTGCCAGCAGTTCAGACCTATGGGGGACGCAACATGCGCAGTATTTT.

This clonotype has a count of ten or more. The chain employs TRBV10-3 and TRBJ2-7; TRBD1 aligns across 9 bases. CDR1 and CDR2 (germline): ENHRY, SYGVKD. V shed 3 bases, J shed 3 bases, and the junction held 6 bases outside the gene matches. The CDR3 is 15 residues long. The DNA for the CDR3 is TGTGCCATCAGTGATATGGACAGGGGACTCTACGAGCAGTACTTC. This translates into CAISDMDRGLYEQYF.

This chain uses TRBV7-9 with TRBJ2-3; 9 bases align to TRBD1. This CDR3 comprises 16 residues. Trimming took 5 bases from V and 2 from J; bases not matched to a gene: 8. Germline V gene lookup returns CDR1 SEHNR and CDR2 FQNEAQ (reference sequence). CDR3 region: CASSMGQGKFTDTQYF. The CDR3 coding sequence is TGTGCCAGCAGCATGGGACAGGGCAAATTCACAGATACGCAGTATTTT.

J is TRBJ2-1 and V is TRBV5-1; no firm D call. The CDR3 sequence is 14 residues long. V lost 1 base, J lost 5 bases, and 10 bases lay in between. The germline CDR1 and CDR2 sequences are SGHRS and YFSETQ. The DNA for the CDR3 is TGCGCCAGCAGCTTGTGGGGTATGCACAATGAGCAGTTCTTC. Translated, it gives CASSLWGMHNEQFF.

V and J are TRBV7-3 and TRBJ2-4; D ambiguous. V was trimmed by 5 bases and J by 3 bases, leaving 14 bases between them. Germline V gives CDR1 SGHTA, CDR2 FQGTGA. This CDR3 has 15 amino acids. This CDR3 reads CASSQGIIFKNIQYF. DNA for the CDR3: TGTGCCAGCAGCCAAGGGATTATCTTCAAAAACATTCAGTACTTC.

This clonotype occurred a few times. The CDR3, as DNA: TGCGCCAGCAGCGCCGGGACAGGGAACGTCCAAGAGACCCAGTACTTC. This translates into CASSAGTGNVQETQYF. The chain is built from TRBV5-1 and TRBJ2-5, with 9 bases that match TRBD1. The CDR3 is 16 residues long. Germline V lookup: CDR1 SGHRS, CDR2 YFSETQ. V lost 4 bases, J lost 1 base, and 8 bases stayed unmatched.

The gene calls are TRBV6-2 or TRBV6-3 and TRBJ2-7; D perhaps matches TRBD2 (5 bases). The CDR3 has 17 amino acids. Germline lookup yields CDR1 MNHEY and CDR2 SVGEGT. Deletions cut 0 bases from V and 2 bases from J, with 17 bases between. This CDR3 reads CASSYSMASTRTYEQYF. In DNA, the CDR3 is TGTGCCAGCAGTTACTCTATGGCGTCCACTAGGACCTACGAGCAGTACTTC.

This clonotype showed up just a few times. The chain has TRBV7-2 and TRBJ1-1, with 8 positions matching TRBD1. Trimming at V came to 5 bases and at J to 11 bases, leaving 7 bases not matched to a gene. This CDR3 has 12 residues. Looked up from germline, CDR1 is SGHTA and CDR2 is FQGNSA. The CDR3: CASSPYRGDAFF. The CDR3, as DNA: TGTGCCAGCAGCCCTTACAGGGGGGATGCTTTCTTT.

This clonotype was detected only a few times. The V call is TRBV2, the J call TRBJ2-7; D might be TRBD1 (5 bases). This CDR3 region has 14 residues. The germline V gene has CDR1 SNHLY and CDR2 FYNNEI. V gave up 8 bases and J gave up 7 bases, with 21 bases separating them. This chain's CDR3 is CASVSPGQGEEQYF. In DNA form, the CDR3 reads TGTGCCAGCGTCTCCCCCGGGCAGGGTGAAGAGCAGTACTTC.

This clonotype was counted a few times. The rearrangement links TRBV20-1 to TRBJ2-3; 14 positions agree with TRBD2. The CDR3 sequence is 16 residues long. The trim removed 1 base at V and 6 bases at J, leaving 6 bases unmatched. Germline-derived CDR1 and CDR2 are DFQATT and SNEGSKA (reference sequence). The DNA for the CDR3 is TGCAGTGCTAGAGGACTAGCGGGGGGGGTACTGGATACGCAGTATTTT. This gives the protein CSARGLAGGVLDTQYF.

This clonotype has a handful of counts. The rearrangement joins TRBV6-5 to TRBJ1-1; D is undetermined. The CDR3 contains 15 residues. Trimming removed 6 bases from V and 4 bases from J, with 18 bases in between. From germline, CDR1 is MNHEY and CDR2 SVGAGI. As DNA, the CDR3 is TGTGCCAGCAGCCAGGCGACCGCCCGGCCCACTGAAGCTTTCTTT. As protein: CASSQATARPTEAFF.

The chain is built from TRBV4-2 and TRBJ2-5, with TRBD1 as a possible D gene (5 bases). The V and J ends lost 1 base and 5 bases respectively, with 11 bases between them. Germline V CDR1 and CDR2: LGHNA, YNFKEQ. The CDR3 loop spans 14 amino acids. This chain's CDR3 is CASSQGGYGETQYF. The CDR3 nucleotides read TGTGCCAGCAGCCAAGGGGGCTACGGGGAGACCCAGTACTTC.

J is TRBJ2-3 and V is TRBV18; 9 bases line up with TRBD2. The ends lost 5 bases at V and 0 bases at J; junction bases unmatched: 6. The length of the CDR3 is 16 residues. Germline loops: CDR1 KGHSH, CDR2 LQKENI. CDR3 amino acids: CASSALAGTSTDTQYF. As DNA, the CDR3 is TGTGCCAGCTCAGCACTAGCGGGTACTAGCACAGATACGCAGTATTTT. Variable domain in full (rest from reference TRBV18 and TRBJ2-3): NAGVMQNPRHLVRRRGQEARLRCSPMKGHSHVYWYRQLPEEGLKFMVYLQKENIIDESGMPKERFSAEFPKEGPSILRIQQVVRGDSAAYFCASSALAGTSTDTQYFGPGTRLTVL.

J is TRBJ2-1 and V is TRBV7-2; D not resolved. Looked up from germline, CDR1 is SGHTA and CDR2 is FQGNSA. The CDR3 consists of 15 residues. Trimming removed 2 bases at V and 1 base at J, with 9 bases between. CDR3 bases: TGTGCCAGCAGCTTAATACTATCTTCCTACAATGAGCAGTTCTTC. It is translated as CASSLILSSYNEQFF.

This clonotype has more than one count but fewer than ten. This chain connects TRBV9 to TRBJ1-2, with D possibly being TRBD1 (6 bases). Germline CDR1 reads SGDLS; CDR2 reads YYNGEE. The CDR3 is 15 amino acids. V dropped 3 bases and J dropped 4 bases, with 16 bases sitting between them. The CDR3 loop is CASSAARGLGYGYTF. CDR3 nucleotides: TGTGCCAGCAGCGCTGCCAGGGGACTTGGCTATGGCTACACCTTC.